The 16 T cell receptor beta chains in this list originate from one sample, sequenced in a study of T cell repertoires in cytomegalovirus infection. One entry per CDR3 protein, called by TCRdb with MiXCR from the reads. The sample lists more than 350,000 distinct CDR3 sequences; roughly a third were seen once. The sequenced sample consisted of PBMCs. These receptors were collected from a human donor in good health (CMV status not recorded). Some clones in this sample may be carry-over from other donors' samples.

The chain is built from TRBV12-3 or TRBV12-4 and TRBJ2-2; 11 nucleotides agree with TRBD2. The CDR3 contains 15 residues. J was trimmed by 8 bases and V by 5 bases; bases with no gene match: 7. The DNA for the CDR3 is TGTGCCAGCAGTGCGACTAGCGGGGTGCAGGGGGAGCTGTTTTTT. Protein product: CASSATSGVQGELFF.

This chain joins TRBV3-1 and TRBJ1-4, with TRBD1 matching 10 bases. The V gene end was trimmed by 5 bases and the J gene end by 4 bases; junction bases not matched to a gene: 13. The CDR3 consists of 18 residues. Germline V CDR1 and CDR2: LGHDT, YNNKEL (reference sequence). CDR3 nucleotides: TGTGCCAGCAGCGGGGGCACCCAGACAGGGGGCCTTAATGAAAAACTGTTTTTT. Protein: CASSGGTQTGGLNEKLFF. The full variable domain, rest sourced from reference TRBV3-1 and TRBJ1-4, is DTAVSQTPKYLVTQMGNDKSIKCEQNLGHDTMYWYKQDSKKFLKIMFSYNNKELIINETVPNRFSPKSPDKAHLNLHINSLELGDSAVYFCASSGGTQTGGLNEKLFFGSGTQLSVL.

This clonotype has only a few counts. The rearrangement uses TRBV6-5 and TRBJ2-1, with TRBD1 matching over 9 bases. This CDR3 is built from 16 residues. Germline-derived CDR1 and CDR2 are MNHEY and SVGAGI. Germline trimming cut 6 bases from V and 3 bases from J; bases unmatched to any gene: 9. The CDR3 region has the DNA TGTGCCAGCAGACCCCAGGGACAGGGCTTCTACAATGAGCAGTTCTTC. It yields the protein CASRPQGQGFYNEQFF.

This clonotype was counted many times. J is TRBJ2-5 and V is TRBV7-2; D is unclear. CDR1 SGHTA and CDR2 FQGNSA come from the germline V gene. The length of the CDR3 is 13 residues. Trimming left V 2 bases short and J 4 bases short, with 8 bases between. This CDR3 reads CASSLSATETQYF. The CDR3 nucleotides read TGTGCCAGCAGCTTAAGTGCGACAGAGACCCAGTACTTC. Drawing the rest from reference TRBV7-2 and TRBJ2-5, the complete variable domain is GAGVSQSPSNKVTEKGKDVELRCDPISGHTALYWYRQSLGQGLEFLIYFQGNSAPDKSGLPSDRFSAERTGGSVSTLTIQRTQQEDSAVYLCASSLSATETQYFGPGTRLLVL.

The chain has TRBV4-1 and TRBJ2-1; 8 bases are a match to TRBD2. V lost 4 bases and J lost 2; bases outside the gene matches: 7. The CDR3 is made up of 16 amino acids. Per germline, CDR1 MGHRA and CDR2 YSYEKL. Written as DNA, the CDR3 is TGCGCCAGCAGCCTACGGGGGGGCGACACCTACAATGAGCAGTTCTTC. Translation: CASSLRGGDTYNEQFF.

This clonotype was recorded a few times. This chain uses TRBV19 with TRBJ2-5, with D uncertain. In germline, CDR1 is LNHDA, CDR2 SQIVND (reference sequence). The CDR3 extends over 14 amino acids. Trimming removed 6 bases at V and 3 bases at J, with 14 bases between. CDR3 region: CASSPPHGEETQYF. The CDR3 DNA sequence: TGTGCCAGTAGCCCCCCCCATGGAGAAGAGACCCAGTACTTC.

The table lists this clonotype with a few counts. The chain joins TRBV4-1 to TRBJ2-3; unclear D gene. V was shortened by 0 bases and J by 6 bases, with 7 bases between the two germline ends. The CDR3 contains 13 residues. The germline CDR1 and CDR2 sequences are MGHRA and YSYEKL. CDR3 protein: CASSQEEVDTQYF. The CDR3 nucleotides read TGCGCCAGCAGCCAAGAAGAGGTCGATACGCAGTATTTT.

Of note for this clonotype: One end of the junction varies from germline; a read error may be responsible. The chain carries TRBV6-5 and TRBJ1-6; D is perhaps TRBD1 (5 bases). CDR3 size: 19 residues. Germline CDR1 and CDR2: MNHEY and SVGAGI. The CDR3 DNA reads as TGTGTCAGCAGCCGACTCTCCTTGGGCACCCCAGGGCAACATTCACCCCTCCACTTT. Translated, it gives CVSSRLSLGTPGQHSPLHF.

The chain joins TRBV7-9 to TRBJ1-5, with D maybe TRBD1 (5 bases). Trimming cost V 0 bases and J 7 bases, with 10 bases left between them. The CDR3 has 14 residues. Germline V CDR1 and CDR2: SEHNR, FQNEAQ (reference sequence). The CDR3 protein is CASSLAGALQPQHF. CDR3 DNA sequence: TGTGCCAGCAGCTTAGCCGGGGCCTTGCAGCCCCAGCATTTT.

This clonotype was observed once. The gene calls are TRBV6-4 and TRBJ2-1; perhaps TRBD1 as D (6 bases). The germline V gene has CDR1 MRHNA and CDR2 SNTAGT. The CDR3 is 14 amino acids. V dropped 3 bases and J dropped 7 bases, with 13 bases sitting between them. CDR3 sequence: CASSESGDMNEQFF. The CDR3 coding sequence is TGTGCCAGCAGTGAGTCAGGGGATATGAATGAGCAGTTCTTC.

This chain uses TRBV24-1 with TRBJ2-6; D gene uncertain. Germline CDR1 reads KGHDR; CDR2 reads SFDVKD. This CDR3 is 16 amino acids long. Trimming removed 2 bases at V and 2 bases at J, with 9 bases between. CDR3 residues: CATSDSKGTGANVLTF. The DNA of the CDR3 is TGTGCCACCAGTGATTCGAAGGGAACTGGGGCCAACGTCCTGACTTTC.

This clonotype was recorded only once. The V gene is TRBV5-1, the J gene TRBJ2-2, with D perhaps TRBD1 (6 bases). Trimming took 3 bases from V and 0 from J, leaving 12 bases between them. The CDR3 runs to 16 residues. Germline assignment: CDR1 SGHRS and CDR2 YFSETQ. The CDR3 bases are TGCGCCAGCAGCTCAGCCGGGACATCGAACACCGGGGAGCTGTTTTTT. Translation gives CASSSAGTSNTGELFF.

Concerning this clonotype: An end of the junction differs from the germline gene, which may be a read error. In nucleotides, the CDR3 is TGTGCCAGCAGCTTATTAGGGGCTCCGAGCACAGATACGCAGTCTTTT. It encodes CASSLLGAPSTDTQSF. This chain uses TRBV7-8 with TRBJ2-3, with a possible D match to TRBD1 (5 bases). Germline V gene lookup returns CDR1 SGHVS and CDR2 FQNEAQ. The CDR3 totals 16 residues. The entire variable domain, with the rest obtained from reference TRBV7-8 and TRBJ2-3, is as follows: GAGVSQSPRYKVAKRGQDVALRCDPISGHVSLFWYQQALGQGPEFLTYFQNEAQLDKSGLPSDRFFAERPEGSVSTLKIQRTQQEDSAVYLCASSLLGAPSTDTQSFGPGTRLTVL.

The chain uses TRBV4-1 and TRBJ2-3, with TRBD1 matching over 7 bases. The V segment lost 7 bases and the J segment 2 bases; nucleotides outside the gene matches: 12. Germline lookup yields CDR1 MGHRA and CDR2 YSYEKL. CDR3 length: 16 amino acids. The CDR3 region has the DNA TGCGCCAGCACCTCATGGGACAGCCTCTACACAGATACGCAGTATTTT. Its translation: CASTSWDSLYTDTQYF.

This clonotype was seen many times. The V gene is TRBV12-3 or TRBV12-4, the J gene TRBJ2-7, with unresolved D. The CDR3 contains 14 residues. V was clipped by 7 bases and J by 1 base, with 14 bases between them. The CDR3 DNA follows: TGTGCCAGCAAGCCAGGACCCCCATCCTACGAGCAGTACTTC. It yields the protein CASKPGPPSYEQYF.

This clonotype has only one observation. The chain links TRBV5-1 to TRBJ2-7; 13 positions agree with TRBD2. V lost 3 bases, J lost 0 bases, and 9 bases stayed unmatched. The germline V gene encodes CDR1 SGHRS and CDR2 YFSETQ. This CDR3 has 18 residues. The CDR3 DNA is TGCGCCAGCAGCTCCGGACTAGCGGGGGCCTTAAGCTCCTACGAGCAGTACTTC. This sequence encodes CASSSGLAGALSSYEQYF.